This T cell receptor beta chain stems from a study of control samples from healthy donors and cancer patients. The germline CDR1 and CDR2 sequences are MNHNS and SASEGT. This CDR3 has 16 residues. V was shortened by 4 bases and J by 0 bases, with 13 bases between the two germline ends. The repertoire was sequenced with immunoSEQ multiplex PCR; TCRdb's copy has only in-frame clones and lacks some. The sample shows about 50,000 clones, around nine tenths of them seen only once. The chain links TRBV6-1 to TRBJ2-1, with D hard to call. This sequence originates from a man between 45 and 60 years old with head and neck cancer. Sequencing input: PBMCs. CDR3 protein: CASSGALPDSYNEQFF. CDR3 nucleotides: TGTGCCAGCAGTGGGGCTTTACCTGACTCCTACAATGAGCAGTTCTTC.